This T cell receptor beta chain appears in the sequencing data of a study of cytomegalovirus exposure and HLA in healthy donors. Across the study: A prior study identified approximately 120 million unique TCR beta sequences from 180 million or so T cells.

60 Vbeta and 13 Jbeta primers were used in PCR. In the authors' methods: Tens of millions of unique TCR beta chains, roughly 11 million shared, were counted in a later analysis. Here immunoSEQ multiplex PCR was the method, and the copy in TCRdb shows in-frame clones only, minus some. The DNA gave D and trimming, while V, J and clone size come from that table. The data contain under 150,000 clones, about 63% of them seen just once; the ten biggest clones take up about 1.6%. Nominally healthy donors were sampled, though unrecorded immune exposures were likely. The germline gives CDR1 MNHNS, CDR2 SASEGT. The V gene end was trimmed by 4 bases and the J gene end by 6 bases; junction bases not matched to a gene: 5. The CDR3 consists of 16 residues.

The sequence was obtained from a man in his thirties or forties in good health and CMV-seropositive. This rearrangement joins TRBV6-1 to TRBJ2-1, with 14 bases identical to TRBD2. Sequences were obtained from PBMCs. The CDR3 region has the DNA TGTGCCAGCAGTGGAGCCGGGACTAGCGGGAGCAATGAGCAGTTCTTC. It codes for CASSGAGTSGSNEQFF.